A selection of T cell receptor beta chains follows, all from one sample in a study of molecular identifiers for immune sequencing clone quantification. MiXCR, run by TCRdb on the PCR reads, gives a single entry per CDR3 protein. The sample shows under 650,000 distinct CDR3 sequences, 20% of them seen only once. Sequencing used naive CD8+ T cells from blood, with Jurkat cell RNA spiked in. Receptors originate from a human donor in good health. Some libraries in this study had Jurkat cell RNA spiked in. Each CDR3 is given with its conserved first and last residue. Fields, in order: CDR3 DNA, CDR3 protein, V gene, D gene, J gene, clone size. The D gene is left open where the match is weak. Clone size is shown for a subset of rows, as once, few, many or a class of expanded clone.

TGCAGTGCTAGAGTCCTCGGGACCATCTACGAGCAGTACTTC	CSARVLGTIYEQYF	TRBV20-1	NA	TRBJ2-7	many
TGCGCCAGCAGCTCTGAACCTAGCGGGATCTACGAGCAGTACTTC	CASSSEPSGIYEQYF	TRBV5-1	TRBD2	TRBJ2-7	many
TGTGCCTGGAGCCCAGGGATCGGGAACACCGGGGAGCTGTTTTTT	CAWSPGIGNTGELFF	TRBV30	NA	TRBJ2-2	NA
TGTGCCAGCAGTGAAGCGCAGGACAGGGACTACGAGCAGTACTTC	CASSEAQDRDYEQYF	TRBV6-1	TRBD1	TRBJ2-7	many
TGTGCCAGCAGCTTAGCTGCTAGCGGGGGGGCAGTCTACAATGAGCAGTTCTTC	CASSLAASGGAVYNEQFF	TRBV7-2	TRBD2	TRBJ2-1	many
TGTGCCAGCATAGGTCGACCACCCACCTACAATGAGCAGTTCTTC	CASIGRPPTYNEQFF	TRBV28	NA	TRBJ2-1	NA
TGTGCCAGCAGCCTAGACCAGGGGCCGCAGTATTTT	CASSLDQGPQYF	TRBV25-1	NA	TRBJ2-3	many
TGCAGCGTTGAAACGCCCCTCTCTATCAATGAGCAGTTCTTC	CSVETPLSINEQFF	TRBV29-1	NA	TRBJ2-1	many
TGCAGCGTCAGATACAGGGATCGCACTGAAGCTTTCTTT	CSVRYRDRTEAFF	TRBV29-1	NA	TRBJ1-1	many
TGTGCCAGCAGCGGGGGGACAGGGGACCCCTACGAGCAGTACTTC	CASSGGTGDPYEQYF	TRBV9	TRBD1	TRBJ2-7	NA
TGCAGTGCTAGGGGTCGAGGGGGCCTTGAGCAGTTCTTC	CSARGRGGLEQFF	TRBV20-1	TRBD1	TRBJ2-1	many
TGCAGCGTTGAAGAACCCTCCTACGAGCAGTACTTC	CSVEEPSYEQYF	TRBV29-1	NA	TRBJ2-7	many
TGTGCCAGTAGTATCTTGAGCCTGACCACTGGGGCCAACGTCCTGACTTTC	CASSILSLTTGANVLTF	TRBV19	NA	TRBJ2-6	many
TGTGCCAGCAGTCAACCGAGCTCCTACAATGAGCAGTTCTTC	CASSQPSSYNEQFF	TRBV12-3/TRBV12-4	NA	TRBJ2-1	many
TGTGCCAGCAGCTGGACAGGGGCGGTCACCTACGAGCAGTACTTC	CASSWTGAVTYEQYF	TRBV11-1	TRBD1	TRBJ2-7	few
TGCGCCAGCGTCGACAGGGACCCGAACACCGGGGAGCTGTTTTTT	CASVDRDPNTGELFF	TRBV23-1	TRBD1	TRBJ2-2	many
TGTGCCAGCAGTTTGGGACAGTATAGAAATCAGCCCCAGCATTTT	CASSLGQYRNQPQHF	TRBV12-3/TRBV12-4	TRBD1	TRBJ1-5	NA
TGTGCCAGCAGCAATACGGGTACTGAAGCTTTCTTT	CASSNTGTEAFF	TRBV7-9	NA	TRBJ1-1	many
TGTGCCAGCAGCCCGCCCGGACTAGCGCCTAGCACAGATACGCAGTATTTT	CASSPPGLAPSTDTQYF	TRBV7-9	TRBD2	TRBJ2-3	many
TGTGCCAGCAGCCACATTTTTAGGACTGAAGCTTTCTTT	CASSHIFRTEAFF	TRBV14	NA	TRBJ1-1	NA
TGCGCCAGCAGCCAAGAAAGGCGAGGGGGGCCTTTAGAGACCCAGTACTTC	CASSQERRGGPLETQYF	TRBV4-3	NA	TRBJ2-5	few
TGTGCCAGCAGCGGATCCCAAACAAGAAGCACAGATACGCAGTATTTT	CASSGSQTRSTDTQYF	TRBV9	NA	TRBJ2-3	few
TGTGCCAACCCGGGAGGTAACTACAATGAGCAGTTCTTC	CANPGGNYNEQFF	TRBV6-2/TRBV6-3	TRBD2	TRBJ2-1	NA
TGTGCCGCCCAGGGGGCGGAGGAGACCCAGTACTTC	CAAQGAEETQYF	TRBV6-5	TRBD1	TRBJ2-5	few
TGTGCCAGCAGCCGAACTGGGGGGGGATACGAGCAGTACTTC	CASSRTGGGYEQYF	TRBV5-6	TRBD2	TRBJ2-7	NA
TGTGCCAGTAGGTGGGCGGCCAACACTGAAGCTTTCTTT	CASRWAANTEAFF	TRBV19	NA	TRBJ1-1	NA
TGTGCCATCAGTGAGGAGAAGCCCGTCTCCTACGAGCAGTACTTC	CAISEEKPVSYEQYF	TRBV10-3	NA	TRBJ2-7	NA
TGTGCCAGCAGTCAAGATTCCGTCCCAACTAATGAAAAACTGTTTTTT	CASSQDSVPTNEKLFF	TRBV11-2	NA	TRBJ1-4	NA
TGTGCCTGGAGTTCGGCCCAAGTGGCGACCTTC	CAWSSAQVATF	TRBV30	NA	TRBJ1-2	NA
TGTGCCAGCAGTTACTCCTCACCGTCGGTGACGGGGAACACTGAAGCTTTCTTT	CASSYSSPSVTGNTEAFF	TRBV6-5	NA	TRBJ1-1	many
TGTGCCAGCCGGGACGGACGGGGCTACGAGCAGTACTTC	CASRDGRGYEQYF	TRBV7-9	NA	TRBJ2-7	many
TGTGCCAGCAGGTATTCTGGCGAGCAGTACTTC	CASRYSGEQYF	TRBV11-2	NA	TRBJ2-7	many
TGTGCCAGCAGACGGACAGGGGTGGATCAGCCCCAGCATTTT	CASRRTGVDQPQHF	TRBV6-2/TRBV6-3	TRBD1	TRBJ1-5	many
TGTGCCACCGGACTAGCGGGAGTCAATGAGCAGTTCTTC	CATGLAGVNEQFF	TRBV10-3	TRBD2	TRBJ2-1	NA
TGTGCCTGGAGTCCACAGGGGGGCACTGAAGCTTTCTTT	CAWSPQGGTEAFF	TRBV30	TRBD1	TRBJ1-1	many
TGTGCCAGCAATGGACCTAGCGGATCTACCTACGAGCAGTACTTC	CASNGPSGSTYEQYF	TRBV6-5	TRBD2	TRBJ2-7	NA
TGTGCCAGCACTCAGGGGGAGACCCAGTACTTC	CASTQGETQYF	TRBV25-1	NA	TRBJ2-5	many
TGTGCCAGCAGTTTATCGAGTGGGTGGGAGGGGTTGGATGGCTACACCTTC	CASSLSSGWEGLDGYTF	TRBV27	NA	TRBJ1-2	many
TGTGCCAGCAGCCCCCGGACTAGCGAACCCTACGAGCAGTACTTC	CASSPRTSEPYEQYF	TRBV7-9	TRBD2	TRBJ2-7	many
TGTGCCAGCCGCCGACAGGGAGGAGTGGACTATGGCTACACCTTC	CASRRQGGVDYGYTF	TRBV6-2/TRBV6-3	TRBD1	TRBJ1-2	many
TGCAGCGTTGCAGCGGGGGCCAATGAGCAGTTCTTC	CSVAAGANEQFF	TRBV29-1	TRBD2	TRBJ2-1	many
TGTGCCAGCTTCGGGACTAGCGGGAGAACCACAGATACGCAGTATTTT	CASFGTSGRTTDTQYF	TRBV11-2	TRBD2	TRBJ2-3	many
TGTGCCAGCAGGGAGAGAAACAGGATGTGGGGTAGCAATGAGCAGTTCTTC	CASRERNRMWGSNEQFF	TRBV6-5	NA	TRBJ2-1	NA
TGTGCCAGCAGTTTAGGACACTTCACAGATACGCAGTATTTT	CASSLGHFTDTQYF	TRBV6-5	NA	TRBJ2-3	many
TGTGCCAGCAGCTTCCCGGACCGCGGATACACCGGGGAGCTGTTTTTT	CASSFPDRGYTGELFF	TRBV7-9	NA	TRBJ2-2	many